These 9 T cell receptor beta chains were all obtained from the same sample, sequenced in a study of blood T cell repertoires in COVID-19. TCRdb's table, derived via immunoSEQ multiplex PCR, lists solely in-frame clones and lacks some. The top ten clones hold approximately 4% of a sample with about 250,000 clones, 80% to 90% of them seen once. What was sequenced was PBMCs or T cells enriched from blood (not recorded which). The receptors shown here come from a woman aged 30 to 39 who had recovered from COVID-19.

This chain connects TRBV12-3 or TRBV12-4 to TRBJ1-2, with D hard to call. The CDR3 loop spans 13 amino acids. Trimming cost V 5 bases and J 7 bases, with 14 bases left between them. CDR3 residues: CASSLGVFGGYTF. For the CDR3, the DNA is TGTGCCAGCAGTCTGGGAGTTTTTGGTGGCTACACCTTC.

This clone showed up just once. The rearrangement joins TRBV19 to TRBJ2-6, with TRBD1 identical over 10 bases. Germline V gene sequence: CDR1 LNHDA, CDR2 SQIVND (reference sequence). The ends lost 5 bases at V and 0 bases at J; junction bases unmatched: 7. The CDR3 contains 18 residues. CDR3 protein: CASSVQTGGPSGANVLTF. For the CDR3, the DNA is TGTGCCAGTAGTGTTCAGACAGGGGGCCCCTCTGGGGCCAACGTCCTGACTTTC.

The J gene is TRBJ1-1, the V gene TRBV7-2, with D perhaps matching TRBD1 (6 bases). V was cut by 1 base and J by 4 bases, with 10 bases left in between. Germline-derived CDR1 and CDR2 are SGHTA and FQGNSA. The CDR3 is 14 amino acids. This CDR3 is CASSLGQAATEAFF. The CDR3 DNA reads TGTGCCAGCAGCTTAGGACAGGCGGCCACTGAAGCTTTCTTT.

In its sample, this clone was seen a few times. This chain joins TRBV3-1 (or the pseudogene TRBV3-2) and TRBJ2-5; weak D call: TRBD2 (7 bases). Trimming removed 7 bases at V and 5 bases at J, with 20 bases between. CDR1 is LGHDT and CDR2 is YNNKEL in the germline V gene (reference sequence). There are 15 residues in the CDR3. The CDR3 sequence is CASNPGEGGLETQYF. The CDR3 nucleotides read TGTGCCAGCAACCCAGGAGAGGGGGGGCTGGAGACCCAGTACTTC.

The CDR3 DNA reads TGTGCCAGCAGTTTATATGGCAGCGCTAACACTGAAGCTTTCTTT. Encoded protein: CASSLYGSANTEAFF. The rearrangement links TRBV28 to TRBJ1-1; D is unresolved. Between the trimmed V and J ends, which lost 1 base and 2 bases, there was a span of 11 bases. The CDR3 is 15 residues long. The germline CDR1 and CDR2 sequences are MDHEN and SYDVKM.

For this clone: Other DNA variants within this sample encode the same CDR3. This rearrangement joins TRBV9 to TRBJ2-7; TRBD2 agrees at 10 bases. The ends lost 1 base at V and 5 bases at J; junction bases unmatched: 6. Germline V gene data show CDR1 as SGDLS and CDR2 as YYNGEE. CDR3 length: 15 amino acids. CDR3 protein: CASSVTAGGYNEQYF. In DNA form, the CDR3 reads TGTGCCAGCAGCGTAACAGCGGGAGGGTACAACGAGCAGTACTTC.

J is TRBJ2-1 and V is TRBV24-1; 10 nucleotides agree with TRBD2. V shed 6 bases and J 3 bases; nucleotides not matched to a gene: 7. The germline V gene has CDR1 KGHDR and CDR2 SFDVKD. CDR3 length: 16 residues. The CDR3 sequence: CATSTYVAGGYNEQFF. In DNA, the CDR3 is TGTGCCACCAGTACATATGTAGCGGGGGGCTACAATGAGCAGTTCTTC.

This clone appeared a few times. V usage is TRBV7-9 and J usage is TRBJ1-2, with a tentative D call TRBD1 (5 bases). The CDR3 covers 13 residues. Trimming removed 4 bases at V and 1 base at J, with 7 bases between. The germline CDR1 and CDR2 sequences are SEHNR and FQNEAQ (reference sequence). The CDR3 protein is CASSSGFNYGYTF. Here the CDR3 DNA reads TGTGCCAGCAGCTCAGGGTTTAACTATGGCTACACCTTC. Full variable domain (missing parts from reference TRBV7-9 and TRBJ1-2): DTGVSQNPRHKITKRGQNVTFRCDPISEHNRLYWYRQTLGQGPEFLTYFQNEAQLEKSRLLSDRFSAERPKGSFSTLEIQRTEQGDSAMYLCASSSGFNYGYTFGSGTRLTVV.

This clone was found once. The rearrangement uses TRBV11-2 and TRBJ2-2; TRBD2 is a possible D gene (6 bases). Germline V gene lookup returns CDR1 SGHAT and CDR2 FQNNGV. The germline V and J ends were trimmed by 0 bases and 4 bases, with 12 bases remaining between them. This CDR3 has 16 amino acids. For the CDR3, the DNA is TGTGCCAGCAGCTTAGAAGGAGGGCAAGCCACCGGGGAGCTGTTTTTT. As protein: CASSLEGGQATGELFF.